This T cell receptor beta chain derives from a study of shared T cell receptors in the human thymus listed by TCRdb under 2021. About the full investigation: The study examined how the human thymus generates shared, self-reactive T-cell receptor alpha chains.

The CDR3, from cysteine to phenylalanine, totals 16 residues. Only CDR3 DNA remains: 48 bases, in frame from the first base. The germline V gene gives CDR1 as SGHAT and CDR2 as FQNNGV. The V end gives up 7 bases and the J end 5 bases, leaving 8 bases in the junction not matched to a gene. A remark on this clone: This clone's antigen is unknown. The record has no base qualities; no much larger clone is one base away.

Library preparation used the immunoSEQ multiplex PCR assay. TCRdb obtained this table from immuneACCESS and retained in-frame rearrangements with V and J assigned. These tables miss some clones; where compared with another copy, unresolved V genes account for less than half of the shortfall, and the remainder is unexplained. This sample gives about 660,000 clones in total; 87% of them show up just once. Of the sample, about 0.0094% falls within the top ten clones. The same data also contributed to another study, on human thymus T cells. As the second publication notes: In Finland, the donors were immunologically healthy infants who were having open corrective cardiac surgery for congenital heart defects. Thymus tissue was collected as surgical resects that were removed during corrective cardiac surgery. Both the thymic and the peripheral blood repertoires appeared to show biased V and J gene segment usage. According to the related research, thymic TCR repertoires were highly overlapping among unrelated individuals. The study used eight infant thymus samples plus four related peripheral blood samples to characterize TCR alpha and beta repertoires. The infant donors were roughly 7 to 244 days old, and the cohort included six or seven males and two females. Thymocytes were released mechanically from tissue and stored at -70 °C as pellets of 10-30 million cells. Genomic DNA was extracted from frozen cell pellets with a QIAsymphony instrument. The immunoSEQ multiplex PCR assay was used to amplify the TCRB and TCRAD loci from a standardized amount of quality-controlled genomic DNA. The amplicons covered the V(D)J region and were long enough to include the CDR3 and to identify the V and J genes. The amplicons were sequenced on an Illumina platform via the commercial immunoSEQ service. Corrections for primer bias and sequencing errors followed previously described methods, while TCRAD and TCRB definitions were based on the IMGT database. Analysis of the repertoires was done with immunoSEQ Analyzer 3.0 and VDJTools and included basic statistics, V/J segment usage, diversity estimates, rarefaction and pairwise overlap. Diversity was estimated with Chao1, ChaoE, Efron-Thisted, Shannon and inverse Simpson indices, and also on datasets down-sampled to the smallest sample. Repertoire overlap used strict matching of CDR3 nucleotide sequence, V gene and J gene, with Jaccard-based multidimensional scaling clustering. On average, thymus samples yielded roughly 800,000 unique TCRB clonotypes, whereas blood samples yielded around 84,000.

Sequencing used thymocytes. The chain uses TRBV11-2 and TRBJ2-2; a stretch of 12 junction bases matches TRBD2. The TCR was taken from a boy younger than two with a congenital heart defect. Donor details come from another sample of the same person, matched by shared clones. The DNA is TGTGCCAGCAAGGCTAGCGGGAGGGCCACTACCGGGGAGCTGTTTTTT. Protein translation: CASKASGRATTGELFF.